The rows below give T cell receptor beta chains drawn from one sample of a study of blood T cell repertoires in COVID-19. Generated by immunoSEQ multiplex PCR, the TCRdb table keeps only in-frame clones and is missing some. The table lists under 250,000 clones, roughly 75% of them singletons. Sequences were obtained from peripheral blood. The source of these receptors is a woman in her 70s with acute or convalescent COVID-19. Both conserved end residues are part of each CDR3. A D gene is named only where the DNA matches it firmly. Not every row has a clone size; where given, it reads once, few, many or a size class.

v_call: TRBV4-2; j_call: TRBJ2-5; clone_size: NA; d_call: TRBD2; cdr3_aa: CASSQDSPLAGLETQYF; cdr3_nt: TGTGCCAGCAGCCAAGATTCCCCTCTAGCGGGGTTGGAGACCCAGTACTTC
v_call: TRBV6-8; j_call: TRBJ2-5; clone_size: NA; d_call: TRBD2; cdr3_aa: CASSRGGLMAQYF; cdr3_nt: TGTGCCAGCAGCCGGGGGGGCCTGATGGCCCAGTACTTC
v_call: TRBV5-1; j_call: TRBJ2-7; clone_size: once; d_call: NA; cdr3_aa: CASSLGGPYEQYF; cdr3_nt: TGCGCCAGCAGCTTGGGGGGGCCTTACGAGCAGTACTTC
v_call: TRBV6-2/TRBV6-3; j_call: TRBJ1-1; clone_size: NA; d_call: TRBD1; cdr3_aa: CASSYATGATEAFF; cdr3_nt: TGTGCCAGCAGTTACGCGACAGGGGCCACTGAAGCTTTCTTT
v_call: TRBV7-6; j_call: TRBJ2-3; clone_size: NA; d_call: TRBD2; cdr3_aa: CASSGGLAGGSTQYF; cdr3_nt: TGTGCCAGCAGCGGGGGACTAGCGGGGGGGAGTACGCAGTATTTT
v_call: TRBV18; j_call: TRBJ2-3; clone_size: NA; d_call: NA; cdr3_aa: CASSPPSRDTQYF; cdr3_nt: TGTGCCAGCTCACCACCGAGCCGGGATACGCAGTATTTT
v_call: TRBV2; j_call: TRBJ2-1; clone_size: NA; d_call: TRBD2; cdr3_aa: CASSPRLAGAYNEQFF; cdr3_nt: TGTGCCAGCAGTCCGCGACTAGCGGGGGCCTACAATGAGCAGTTCTTC
v_call: TRBV6-5; j_call: TRBJ1-6; clone_size: NA; d_call: TRBD1; cdr3_aa: CASSYDRGSSPLHF; cdr3_nt: TGTGCCAGCAGTTACGACAGGGGAAGTTCACCCCTCCACTTT
v_call: TRBV2; j_call: TRBJ2-5; clone_size: NA; d_call: NA; cdr3_aa: CASRSRFAETQYF; cdr3_nt: TGTGCCAGCAGATCCAGGTTTGCAGAGACCCAGTACTTC
v_call: TRBV5-1; j_call: TRBJ1-1; clone_size: NA; d_call: NA; cdr3_aa: CASRRDMNLNAEAFF; cdr3_nt: TGCGCCAGCAGAAGGGACATGAACTTGAACGCTGAAGCTTTCTTT
v_call: TRBV30; j_call: TRBJ2-3; clone_size: NA; d_call: NA; cdr3_aa: CAWNRGRGTDTQYF; cdr3_nt: TGTGCCTGGAATCGGGGACGGGGGACAGATACGCAGTATTTT
v_call: TRBV6-2/TRBV6-3; j_call: TRBJ2-6; clone_size: NA; d_call: TRBD1; cdr3_aa: CASSRDSYRSGANVLTF; cdr3_nt: TGTGCCAGCAGCCGGGACAGCTACAGATCTGGGGCCAACGTCCTGACTTTC